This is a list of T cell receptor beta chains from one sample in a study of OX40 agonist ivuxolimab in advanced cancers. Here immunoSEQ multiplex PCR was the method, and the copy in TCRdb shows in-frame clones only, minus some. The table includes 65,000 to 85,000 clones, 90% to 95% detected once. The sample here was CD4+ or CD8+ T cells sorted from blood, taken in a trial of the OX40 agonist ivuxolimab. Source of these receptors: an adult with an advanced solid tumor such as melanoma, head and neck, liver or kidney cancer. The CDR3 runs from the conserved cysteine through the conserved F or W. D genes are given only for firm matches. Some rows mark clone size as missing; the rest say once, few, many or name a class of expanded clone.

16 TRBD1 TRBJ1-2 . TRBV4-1 TGCGCCAGCAGCCTCACCCTGGGACAGGGATGGGCTGGCTACACCTTC CASSLTLGQGWAGYTF
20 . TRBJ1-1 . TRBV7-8 TGTGCCAGCAGCCCACTTTTTTGGGGCAGCCAAGGCATGATGAACACTGAAGCTTTCTTT CASSPLFWGSQGMMNTEAFF
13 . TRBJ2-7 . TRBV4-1 TGCGCCAGCAGCCAAGGGGAGCCCTACGAGCAGTACTTC CASSQGEPYEQYF
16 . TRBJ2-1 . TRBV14 TGTGCCAGCAGCCAAGGGACAGGGACTATGAGCAATGAGCAGTTCTTC CASSQGTGTMSNEQFF
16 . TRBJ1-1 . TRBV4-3 TGCGCCAGCAGCCAAGATGGGCCACCGCAGAACACTGAAGCTTTCTTT CASSQDGPPQNTEAFF
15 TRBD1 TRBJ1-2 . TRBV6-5 TGTGCCAGCAGTTACTCTACAGAGGGGGCGCAAGGCTACACCTTC CASSYSTEGAQGYTF
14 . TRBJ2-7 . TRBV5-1 TGCGCCAGCAGCTCGGACGGAGGGCTGGGCGAGCAGTACTTC CASSSDGGLGEQYF
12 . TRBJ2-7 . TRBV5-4 TGTGCCAGCAGCTTGGAAACCTACGAGCAGTACTTC CASSLETYEQYF
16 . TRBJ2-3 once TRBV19 TGTGCCAGTAGTATCGACAGAACCTCTAGCACAGATACGCAGTATTTT CASSIDRTSSTDTQYF
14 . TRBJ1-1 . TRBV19 TGTGCCAGTAGTACGACCCTAGAGGATACTGAAGCTTTCTTT CASSTTLEDTEAFF
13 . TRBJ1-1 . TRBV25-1 TGTGCCAGCAGTCAGGGGAAGAACACTGAAGCTTTCTTT CASSQGKNTEAFF
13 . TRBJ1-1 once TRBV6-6 TGTGCCAGCAGTTACTCAAGGGTCTCTGAAGCTTTCTTT CASSYSRVSEAFF
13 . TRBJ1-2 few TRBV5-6 TGTGCCAGCAGCTTGGCCGATGCCTATGGCTACACCTTC CASSLADAYGYTF
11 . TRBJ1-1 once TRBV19 TGTGCCAGTACCAGGGATCCTGAAGCTTTCTTT CASTRDPEAFF
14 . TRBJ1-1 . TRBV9 TGTGCCAGCAGCGCGGGAGGGTTAAACACTGAAGCTTTCTTT CASSAGGLNTEAFF
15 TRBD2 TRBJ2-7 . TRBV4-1 TGCGCCAGCAGCCAGCTAGCGGGGTCTTCCTACGAGCAGTACTTC CASSQLAGSSYEQYF
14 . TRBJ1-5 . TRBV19 TGTGCCAGTAGACCCCTTGAGAGGAATCAGCCCCAGCATTTT CASRPLERNQPQHF
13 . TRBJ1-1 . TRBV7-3 TGTGCCAGCAGCCCAGGGGTGGGCACTGAAGCTTTCTTT CASSPGVGTEAFF
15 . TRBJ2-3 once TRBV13 TGTGCCAGCGAGCCCCGGGGACTTAGCACAGATACGCAGTATTTT CASEPRGLSTDTQYF
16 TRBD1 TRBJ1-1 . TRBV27 TGTGCCAGCAGCTACGGGACAGGGGGCTTGAGCACTGAAGCTTTCTTT CASSYGTGGLSTEAFF
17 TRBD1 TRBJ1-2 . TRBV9 TGTGCCAGCAGCGTAGGGGACAGGGGGTTCCCGTATGGTGGCTACACCTTC CASSVGDRGFPYGGYTF
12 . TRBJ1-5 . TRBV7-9 TGTGCCAGCAGTCATCCCTATCAGCCCCAGCATTTT CASSHPYQPQHF
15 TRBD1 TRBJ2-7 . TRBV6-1 TGTGCCAGCTTAGAGTGGGGACAGGGGAACTACGAGCAGTACTTC CASLEWGQGNYEQYF
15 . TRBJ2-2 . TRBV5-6 TGTGCCAGCAGCTTGGGCGGGTCGAACACCGGGGAGCTGTTTTTT CASSLGGSNTGELFF
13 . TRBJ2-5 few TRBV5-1 TGCGCCAGCAGGCCACAGGGCCAAGAGACCCAGTACTTC CASRPQGQETQYF
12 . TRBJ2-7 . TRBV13 TGTGCCAGCAGCTCGGACAGTTTCGAGCAGTACTTC CASSSDSFEQYF
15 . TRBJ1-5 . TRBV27 TGTGCCAGCAGTTTAAGTCCGTATAGCAATCAGCCCCAGCATTTT CASSLSPYSNQPQHF
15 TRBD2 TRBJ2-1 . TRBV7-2 TGTGCCAGCAGCTTACCAACTAGCGGCTACAATGAGCAGTTCTTC CASSLPTSGYNEQFF
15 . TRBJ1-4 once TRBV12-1 TGTGCCAGCAGCGATCGGACAGGGGGTGATGAAAAACTGTTTTTT CASSDRTGGDEKLFF
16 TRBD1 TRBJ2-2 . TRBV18 TGTGCCAGCTCACCACAGGACAGGGGGAACACCGGGGAGCTGTTTTTT CASSPQDRGNTGELFF
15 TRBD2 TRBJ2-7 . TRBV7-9 TGTGCCAGCAGATCCGGGACTAGTGAGGGCTACGAGCAGTACTTC CASRSGTSEGYEQYF
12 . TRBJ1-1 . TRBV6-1 TGTGCCAGCAGTGAAGCTTGGGTAGGGGGGGCTTTT CASSEAWVGGAF
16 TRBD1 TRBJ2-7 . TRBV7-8 TGTGCCAGCAGCTCGTACCCGGGACAGGGATCCTACGAGCAGTACTTC CASSSYPGQGSYEQYF
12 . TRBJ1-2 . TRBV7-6 TGTGCCAGCAGCTTAGACACACTCAACTACACCTTC CASSLDTLNYTF
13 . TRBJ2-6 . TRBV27 TGTGCCAGCAGTTTAGGGCAGGCCGCGAGCCTGACTTTC CASSLGQAASLTF
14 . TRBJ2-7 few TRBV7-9 TGTGCCAGCAGCCCCGCAGGGAGCTCCTACGAGCAGTACTTC CASSPAGSSYEQYF
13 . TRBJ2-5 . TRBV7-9 TGTGCCAGCAGCTTTAGCCTCCAAGAGACCCAGTACTTC CASSFSLQETQYF
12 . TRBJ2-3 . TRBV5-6 TGTGCCAGCAGCTTGGCGGTAGATACGCAGTATTTT CASSLAVDTQYF
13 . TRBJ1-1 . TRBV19 TGTGCCAGTAGTGTTGACAGTGCGGCTGAAGCTTTCTTT CASSVDSAAEAFF